This T cell receptor beta chain is drawn from a study of blood T cells in healthy people across ages. On this clonotype: What it binds is unknown.

Together with a sample-barcoded 5' primer, a J-beta primer mix was included in a second PCR lasting 7 to 11 cycles. Every cDNA molecule bore a tag from a template-switch adaptor containing 12 random nucleotides. TCRdb re-called the 5' RACE reads through MiXCR, storing one row per CDR3 protein. The repertoire holds about 1,400,000 distinct CDR3 sequences, with approximately 60% as singletons. Study-wide findings and caveats: Roughly linear age-related decline in beta diversity appeared, significant by age approximately 40. When set beside aged donors, long-lived donors presented more naive CD4+ cells and higher diversity.

The study recruited healthy Caucasian donors from Russia who were aged about 6 to 95. The sequence was obtained from a man between 18 and 35 years old in good health. Sequenced: blood.

The CDR3 bases are TGTGCCAGCAGCCAAGAGTCCCTCGAGCAGTACTTC. This codes for CASSQESLEQYF. The chain combines TRBV14 with TRBJ2-7; D not resolved. Germline CDR1 and CDR2: SGHDN and FVKESK. The germline V and J ends were trimmed by 0 bases and 6 bases, with 6 bases remaining between them. The CDR3 covers 12 residues. Combining the CDR3 with reference TRBV14 and TRBJ2-7 gives the whole variable domain EAGVTQFPSHSVIEKGQTVTLRCDPISGHDNLYWYRRVMGKEIKFLLHFVKESKQDESGMPNNRFLAERTGGTYSTLKVQPAELEDSGVYFCASSQESLEQYFGPGTRLTVT.